The source of this T cell receptor beta chain is a study of T-cell reconstitution after alpha-beta-depleted transplantation in children. As concerns this clonotype: Its matching antigen is unknown. This may be a read error: a much more frequent sequence differs by one nucleotide.

Study conclusions and caveats: Alpha-beta T cells present about two months after transplant were reported to originate from several hundred expanded graft clones. Some patients' high day-60 TCRbeta diversity was attributed to recipient cells surviving conditioning. It was newly produced T cells that mostly accounted for T-cell counts and diversity one year after transplant.

This sample's TCRbeta library carried unique molecular identifier barcodes. TCRdb re-derived calls from the PCR reads in MiXCR, one entry per CDR3 protein. The table shows about 200,000 distinct CDR3 sequences, with roughly 6% occurring only once. The CDR3 spans 13 residues. Germline CDR1 SGHDT, CDR2 YYEEEE. The J gene is TRBJ1-1, the V gene TRBV5-6, with D perhaps TRBD1 (5 bases). The sample in question was PBMCs, obtained before TCRalphabeta/CD19-depleted stem cell transplant. The TCR was taken from a girl less than two years old with combined immunodeficiency, due to receive a stem cell transplant. CDR3 DNA: TGTGCCGGCAGCTCAGGGACCGCTATTGAAGCTTTCTTT. Protein: CAGSSGTAIEAFF.